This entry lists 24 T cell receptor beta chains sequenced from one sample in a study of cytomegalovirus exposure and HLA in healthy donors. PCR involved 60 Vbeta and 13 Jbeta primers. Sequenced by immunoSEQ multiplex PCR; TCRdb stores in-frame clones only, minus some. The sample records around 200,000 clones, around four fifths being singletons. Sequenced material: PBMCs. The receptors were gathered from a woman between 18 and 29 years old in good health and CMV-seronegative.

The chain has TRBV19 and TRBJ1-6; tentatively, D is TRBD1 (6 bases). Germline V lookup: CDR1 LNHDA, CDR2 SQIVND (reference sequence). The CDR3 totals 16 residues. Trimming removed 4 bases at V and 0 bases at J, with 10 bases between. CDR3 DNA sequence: TGTGCCAGTAGTACCGGACAGAGCTCCTATAATTCACCCCTCCACTTT. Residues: CASSTGQSSYNSPLHF.

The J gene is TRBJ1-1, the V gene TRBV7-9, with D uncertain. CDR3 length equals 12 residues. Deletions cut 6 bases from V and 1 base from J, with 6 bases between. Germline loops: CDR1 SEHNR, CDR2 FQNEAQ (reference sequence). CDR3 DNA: TGTGCCAGCAGACAACAGAACACTGAAGCTTTCTTT. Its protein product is CASRQQNTEAFF.

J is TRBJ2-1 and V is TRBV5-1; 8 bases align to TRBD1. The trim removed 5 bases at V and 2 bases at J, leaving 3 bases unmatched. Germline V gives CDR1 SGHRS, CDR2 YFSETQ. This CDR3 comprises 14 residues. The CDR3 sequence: CASRSGGPYNEQFF. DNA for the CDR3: TGCGCCAGCAGATCAGGGGGCCCCTACAATGAGCAGTTCTTC.

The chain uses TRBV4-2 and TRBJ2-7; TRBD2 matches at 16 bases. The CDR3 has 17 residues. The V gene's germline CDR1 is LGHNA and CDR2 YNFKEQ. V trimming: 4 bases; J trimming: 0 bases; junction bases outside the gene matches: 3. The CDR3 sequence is CASSRGLAGGNSYEQYF. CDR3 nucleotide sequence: TGTGCCAGCAGCCGGGGACTAGCGGGAGGGAACTCCTACGAGCAGTACTTC.

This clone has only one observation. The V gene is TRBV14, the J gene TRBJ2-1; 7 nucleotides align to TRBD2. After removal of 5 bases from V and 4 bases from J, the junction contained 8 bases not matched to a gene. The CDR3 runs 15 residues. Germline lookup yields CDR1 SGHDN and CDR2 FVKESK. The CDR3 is CASSSPGTTYNEQFF. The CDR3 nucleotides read TGTGCCAGCAGCTCACCCGGGACTACTTACAATGAGCAGTTCTTC.

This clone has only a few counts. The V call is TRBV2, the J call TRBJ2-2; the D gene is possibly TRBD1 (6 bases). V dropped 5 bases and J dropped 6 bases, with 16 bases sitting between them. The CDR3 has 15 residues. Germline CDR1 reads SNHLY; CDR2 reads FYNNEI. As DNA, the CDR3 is TGTGCCAGCAGTAGTGGTCCAGGGGAACCCGGGGAGCTGTTTTTT. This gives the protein CASSSGPGEPGELFF.

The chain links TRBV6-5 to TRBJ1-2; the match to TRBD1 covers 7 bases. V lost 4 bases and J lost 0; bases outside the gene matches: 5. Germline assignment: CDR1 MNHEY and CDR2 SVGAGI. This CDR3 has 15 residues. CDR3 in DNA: TGTGCCAGCAGTTTCACAGGGGCAGCTAACTATGGCTACACCTTC. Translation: CASSFTGAANYGYTF.

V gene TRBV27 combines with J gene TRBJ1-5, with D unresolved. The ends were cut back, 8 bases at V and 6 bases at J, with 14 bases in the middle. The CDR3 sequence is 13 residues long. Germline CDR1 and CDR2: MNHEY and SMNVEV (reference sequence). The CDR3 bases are TGTGCCAGCTCCCCCGGGGTCTTTCAGCCCCAGCATTTT. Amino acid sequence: CASSPGVFQPQHF.

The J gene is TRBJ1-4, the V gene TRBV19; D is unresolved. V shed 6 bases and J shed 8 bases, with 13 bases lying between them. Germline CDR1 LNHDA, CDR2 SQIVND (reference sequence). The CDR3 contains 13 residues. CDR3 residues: CASSPDLREKLFF. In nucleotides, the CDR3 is TGTGCCAGTAGCCCTGACTTGCGCGAAAAACTGTTTTTT.

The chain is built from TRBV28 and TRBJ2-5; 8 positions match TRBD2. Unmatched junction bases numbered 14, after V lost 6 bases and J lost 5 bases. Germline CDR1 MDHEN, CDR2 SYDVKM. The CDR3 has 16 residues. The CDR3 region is CASRGLLGGARETQYF. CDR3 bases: TGTGCCAGCAGAGGCCTTCTCGGGGGGGCGAGGGAGACCCAGTACTTC.

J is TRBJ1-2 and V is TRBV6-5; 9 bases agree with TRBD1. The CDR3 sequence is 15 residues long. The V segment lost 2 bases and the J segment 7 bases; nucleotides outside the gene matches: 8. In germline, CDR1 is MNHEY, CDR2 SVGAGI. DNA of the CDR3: TGTGCCAGCAGTTACGGGGACAGGGCAGAGGGTGGCTACACCTTC. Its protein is CASSYGDRAEGGYTF.

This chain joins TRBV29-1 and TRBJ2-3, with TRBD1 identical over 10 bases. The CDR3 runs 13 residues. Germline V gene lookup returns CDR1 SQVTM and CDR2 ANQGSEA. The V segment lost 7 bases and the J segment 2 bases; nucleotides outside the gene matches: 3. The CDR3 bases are TGCAGCGGGGGGACAGGGGTCACAGATACGCAGTATTTT. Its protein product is CSGGTGVTDTQYF.

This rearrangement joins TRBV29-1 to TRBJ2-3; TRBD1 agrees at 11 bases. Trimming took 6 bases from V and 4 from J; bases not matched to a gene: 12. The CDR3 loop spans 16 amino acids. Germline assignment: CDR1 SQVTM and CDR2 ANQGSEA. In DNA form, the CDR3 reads TGCAGCGTGGGAAACCGGGACAGGGGGATCCCAGATACGCAGTATTTT. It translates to CSVGNRDRGIPDTQYF.

DNA for the CDR3: TGTGCCAGCAGCTGGGGTACAGGGGCAGATACGCAGTATTTT. Residues: CASSWGTGADTQYF. The rearrangement joins TRBV13 to TRBJ2-3; 7 bases match TRBD1. CDR1 and CDR2 (germline): PRHDT, FYEKMQ (reference sequence). This CDR3 contains 14 residues. Trimming at V came to 4 bases and at J to 4 bases, leaving 5 bases not matched to a gene.

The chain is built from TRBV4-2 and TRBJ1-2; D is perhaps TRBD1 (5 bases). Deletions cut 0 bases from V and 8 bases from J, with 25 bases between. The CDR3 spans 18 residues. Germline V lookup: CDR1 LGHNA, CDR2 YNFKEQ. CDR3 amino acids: CASSQESIMGGSLQGYTF. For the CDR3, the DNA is TGTGCCAGCAGCCAAGAGTCCATAATGGGGGGAAGCCTTCAGGGCTACACCTTC.

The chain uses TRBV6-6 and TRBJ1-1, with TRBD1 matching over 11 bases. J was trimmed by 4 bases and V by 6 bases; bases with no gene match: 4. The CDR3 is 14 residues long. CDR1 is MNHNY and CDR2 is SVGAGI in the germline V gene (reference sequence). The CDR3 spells CASSPGTGGTEAFF. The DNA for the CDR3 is TGTGCCAGCAGCCCCGGGACAGGGGGCACTGAAGCTTTCTTT.

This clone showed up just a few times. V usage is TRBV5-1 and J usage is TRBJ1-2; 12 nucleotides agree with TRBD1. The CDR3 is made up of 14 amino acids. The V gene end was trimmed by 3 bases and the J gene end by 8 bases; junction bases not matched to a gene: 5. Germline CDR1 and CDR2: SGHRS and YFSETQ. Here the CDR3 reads CASSSGQGASGYTF. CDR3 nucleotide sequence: TGCGCCAGCAGCTCGGGACAGGGGGCCTCAGGCTACACCTTC. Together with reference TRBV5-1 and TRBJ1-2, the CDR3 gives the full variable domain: KAGVTQTPRYLIKTRGQQVTLSCSPISGHRSVSWYQQTPGQGLQFLFEYFSETQRNKGNFPGRFSGRQFSNSRSEMNVSTLELGDSALYLCASSSGQGASGYTFGSGTRLTVV.

The CDR3 nucleotides are TGTGCCAGCAGCTTAACTGGGGCCAACGTCCTGACTTTC. Translation gives CASSLTGANVLTF. The genes are TRBV6-5 and TRBJ2-6; D is uncertain. The CDR3 is made up of 13 amino acids. Trimming left V 6 bases short and J 2 bases short, with 5 bases between. Germline assignment: CDR1 MNHEY and CDR2 SVGAGI.

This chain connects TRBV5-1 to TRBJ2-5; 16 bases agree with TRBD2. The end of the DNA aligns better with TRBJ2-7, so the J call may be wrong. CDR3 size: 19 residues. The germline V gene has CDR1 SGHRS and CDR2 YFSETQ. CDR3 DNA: TGCGCCAGCAGCTTGGCGGGACTAGCGGGAGGGCCAAGCTCCTACGAGCAGTACTTC. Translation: CASSLAGLAGGPSSYEQYF.

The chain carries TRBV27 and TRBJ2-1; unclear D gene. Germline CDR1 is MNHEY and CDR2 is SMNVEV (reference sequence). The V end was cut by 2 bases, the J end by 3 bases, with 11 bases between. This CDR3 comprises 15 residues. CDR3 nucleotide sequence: TGTGCCAGCAGTTTAGTAGTAGCATACTACAATGAGCAGTTCTTC. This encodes CASSLVVAYYNEQFF.

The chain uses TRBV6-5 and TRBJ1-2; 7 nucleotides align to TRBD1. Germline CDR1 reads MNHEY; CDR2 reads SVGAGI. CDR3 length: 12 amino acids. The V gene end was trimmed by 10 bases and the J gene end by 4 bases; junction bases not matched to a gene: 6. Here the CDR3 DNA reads TGTGCCACTTGGACAGGAGGCTATGGCTACACCTTC. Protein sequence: CATWTGGYGYTF.

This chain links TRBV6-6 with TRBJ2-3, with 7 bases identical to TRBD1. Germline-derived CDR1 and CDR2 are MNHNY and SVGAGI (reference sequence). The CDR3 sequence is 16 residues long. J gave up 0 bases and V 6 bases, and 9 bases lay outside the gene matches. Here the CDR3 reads CASRKTGVGSTDTQYF. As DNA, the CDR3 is TGTGCCAGCAGGAAAACAGGGGTTGGGAGCACAGATACGCAGTATTTT.

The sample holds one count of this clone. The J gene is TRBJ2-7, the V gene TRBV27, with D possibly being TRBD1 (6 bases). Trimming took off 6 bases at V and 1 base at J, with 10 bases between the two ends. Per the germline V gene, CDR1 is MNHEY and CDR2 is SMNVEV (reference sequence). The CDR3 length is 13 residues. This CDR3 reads CASRGDRSYEQYF. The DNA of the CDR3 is TGTGCCAGCAGAGGAGACAGGTCCTACGAGCAGTACTTC.

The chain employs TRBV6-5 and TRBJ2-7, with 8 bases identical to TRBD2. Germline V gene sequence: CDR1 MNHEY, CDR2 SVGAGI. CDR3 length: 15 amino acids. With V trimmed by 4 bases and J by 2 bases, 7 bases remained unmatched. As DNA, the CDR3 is TGTGCCAGCAGTTTGAAAGCGGGAGTCCCCTACGAGCAGTACTTC. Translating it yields CASSLKAGVPYEQYF.